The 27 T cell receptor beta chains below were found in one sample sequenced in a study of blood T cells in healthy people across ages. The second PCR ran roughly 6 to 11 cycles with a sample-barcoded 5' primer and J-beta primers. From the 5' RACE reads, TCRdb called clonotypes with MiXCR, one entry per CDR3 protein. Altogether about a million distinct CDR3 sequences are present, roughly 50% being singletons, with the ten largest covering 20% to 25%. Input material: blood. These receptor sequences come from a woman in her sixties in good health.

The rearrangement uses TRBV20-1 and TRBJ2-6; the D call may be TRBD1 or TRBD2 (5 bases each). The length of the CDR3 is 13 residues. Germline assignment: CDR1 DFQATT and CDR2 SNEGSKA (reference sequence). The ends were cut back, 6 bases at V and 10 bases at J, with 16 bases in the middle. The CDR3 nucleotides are TGCAGTGCCCTCCCGCCAGGGAGAAACGTCCTGACTTTC. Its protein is CSALPPGRNVLTF.

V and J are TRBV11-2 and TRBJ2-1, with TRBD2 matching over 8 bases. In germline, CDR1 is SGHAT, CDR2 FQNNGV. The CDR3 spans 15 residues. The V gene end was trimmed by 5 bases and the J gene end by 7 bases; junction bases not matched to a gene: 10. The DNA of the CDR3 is TGTGCCAGCAGCCCCCGGAGCGGGAGTGCTAATGAGCAGTTCTTC. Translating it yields CASSPRSGSANEQFF.

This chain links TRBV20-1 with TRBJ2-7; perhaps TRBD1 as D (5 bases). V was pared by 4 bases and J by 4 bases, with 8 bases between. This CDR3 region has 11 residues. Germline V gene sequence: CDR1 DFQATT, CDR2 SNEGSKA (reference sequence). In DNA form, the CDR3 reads TGCAGTGCTAAGACAGCGTACGAGCAGTACTTC. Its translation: CSAKTAYEQYF.

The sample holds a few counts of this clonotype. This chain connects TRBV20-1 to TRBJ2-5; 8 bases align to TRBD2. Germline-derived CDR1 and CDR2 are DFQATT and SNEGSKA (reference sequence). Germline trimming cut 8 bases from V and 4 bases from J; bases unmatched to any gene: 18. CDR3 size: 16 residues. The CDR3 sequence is CSTNNPHGAGVETQYF. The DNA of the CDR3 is TGCAGTACGAACAACCCTCATGGAGCGGGAGTAGAGACCCAGTACTTC.

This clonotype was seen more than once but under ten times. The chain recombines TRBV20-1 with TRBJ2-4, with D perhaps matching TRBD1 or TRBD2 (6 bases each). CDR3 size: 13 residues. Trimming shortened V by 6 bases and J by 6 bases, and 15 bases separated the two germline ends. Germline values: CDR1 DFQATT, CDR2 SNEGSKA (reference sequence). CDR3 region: CSARGGSVNIQYF. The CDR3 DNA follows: TGCAGTGCCCGAGGGGGGTCGGTAAACATTCAGTACTTC.

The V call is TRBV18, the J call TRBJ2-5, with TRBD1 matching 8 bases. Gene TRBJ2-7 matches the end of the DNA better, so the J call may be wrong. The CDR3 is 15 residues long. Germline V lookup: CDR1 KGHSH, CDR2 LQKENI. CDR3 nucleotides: TGTGCCAGCTCACCACCGAGCAGGGGGCGGGACGAGCAGTACTTC. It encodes CASSPPSRGRDEQYF.

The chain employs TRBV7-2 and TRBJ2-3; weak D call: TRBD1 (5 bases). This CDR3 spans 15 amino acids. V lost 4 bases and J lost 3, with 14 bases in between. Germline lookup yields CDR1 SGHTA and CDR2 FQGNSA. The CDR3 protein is CASSSRARDTDTQYF. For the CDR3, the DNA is TGTGCCAGCAGCTCTCGGGCCAGGGATACAGATACGCAGTATTTT.

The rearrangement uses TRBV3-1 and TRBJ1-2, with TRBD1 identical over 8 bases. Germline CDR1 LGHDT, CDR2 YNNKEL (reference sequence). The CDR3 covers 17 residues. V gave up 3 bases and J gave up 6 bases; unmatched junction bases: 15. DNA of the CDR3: TGTGCCAGCAGCCATCTTACTCCGGGACAGGCGTACGATGGCTACACCTTC. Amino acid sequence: CASSHLTPGQAYDGYTF.

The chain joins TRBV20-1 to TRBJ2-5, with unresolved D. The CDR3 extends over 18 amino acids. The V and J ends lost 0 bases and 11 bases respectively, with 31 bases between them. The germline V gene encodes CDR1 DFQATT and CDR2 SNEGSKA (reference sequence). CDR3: CSARDGWWGTASYNEQYF. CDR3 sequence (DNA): TGCAGTGCTAGAGATGGTTGGTGGGGAACGGCGTCCTACAATGAGCAGTACTTC.

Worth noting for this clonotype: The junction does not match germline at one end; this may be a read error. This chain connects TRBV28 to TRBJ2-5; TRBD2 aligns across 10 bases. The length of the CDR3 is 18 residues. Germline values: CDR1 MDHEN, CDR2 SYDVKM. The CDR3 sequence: CTSSFSLAGAPYQETQYF. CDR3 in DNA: TGTACCAGCAGTTTTTCGCTAGCGGGAGCCCCGTACCAAGAGACCCAGTACTTC.

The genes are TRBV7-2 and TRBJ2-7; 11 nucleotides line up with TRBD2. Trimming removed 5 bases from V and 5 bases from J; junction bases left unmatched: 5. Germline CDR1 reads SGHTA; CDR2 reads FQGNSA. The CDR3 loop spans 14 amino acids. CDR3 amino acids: CASSQETSGNEQYF. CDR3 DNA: TGTGCCAGCAGCCAGGAGACTAGCGGGAACGAGCAGTACTTC.

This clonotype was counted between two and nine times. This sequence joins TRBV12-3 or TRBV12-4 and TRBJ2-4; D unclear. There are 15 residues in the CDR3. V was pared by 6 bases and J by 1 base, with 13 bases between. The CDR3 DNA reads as TGTGCCAGCAGCCCCAGGCAGGTTGCCAAAAACATTCAGTACTTC. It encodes CASSPRQVAKNIQYF.

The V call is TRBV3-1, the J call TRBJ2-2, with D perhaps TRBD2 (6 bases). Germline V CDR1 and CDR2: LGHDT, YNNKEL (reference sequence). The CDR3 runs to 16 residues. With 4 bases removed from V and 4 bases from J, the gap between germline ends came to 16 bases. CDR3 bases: TGTGCCAGCAGCCTACACCCGGGACTCAGCACCGGGGAGCTGTTTTTT. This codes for CASSLHPGLSTGELFF.

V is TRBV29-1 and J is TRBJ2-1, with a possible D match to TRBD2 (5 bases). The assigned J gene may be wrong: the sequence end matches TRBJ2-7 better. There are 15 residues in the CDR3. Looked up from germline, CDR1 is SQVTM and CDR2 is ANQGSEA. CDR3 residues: CSVAPTPSSYNEQYF. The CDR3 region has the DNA TGCAGCGTTGCCCCGACTCCTAGCTCCTACAATGAGCAGTACTTC.

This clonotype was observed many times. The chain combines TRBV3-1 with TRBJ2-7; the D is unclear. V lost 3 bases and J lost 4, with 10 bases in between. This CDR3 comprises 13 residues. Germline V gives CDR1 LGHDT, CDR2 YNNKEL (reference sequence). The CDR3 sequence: CASSHPESYEQYF. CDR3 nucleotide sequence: TGTGCCAGCAGCCACCCTGAGAGTTACGAGCAGTACTTC.

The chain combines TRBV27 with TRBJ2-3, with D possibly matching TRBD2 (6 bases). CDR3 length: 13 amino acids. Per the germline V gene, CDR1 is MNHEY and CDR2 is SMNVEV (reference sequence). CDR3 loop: CAKVGSPTDTQYF. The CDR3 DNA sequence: TGTGCAAAGGTCGGGAGTCCCACAGATACGCAGTATTTT.

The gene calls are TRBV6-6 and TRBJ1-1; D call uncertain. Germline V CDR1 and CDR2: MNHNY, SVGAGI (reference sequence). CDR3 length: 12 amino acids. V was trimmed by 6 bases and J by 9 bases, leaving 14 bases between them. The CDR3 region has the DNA TGTGCCAGCAGCCCTAGTACGCGTAAAGCTTTCTTT. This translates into CASSPSTRKAFF.

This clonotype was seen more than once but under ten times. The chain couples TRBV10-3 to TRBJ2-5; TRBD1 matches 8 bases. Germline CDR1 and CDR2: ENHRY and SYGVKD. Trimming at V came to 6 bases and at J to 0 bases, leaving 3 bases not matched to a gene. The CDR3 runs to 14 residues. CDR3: CAISSGQDQETQYF. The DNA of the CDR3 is TGTGCCATCAGCTCGGGACAGGACCAAGAGACCCAGTACTTC.

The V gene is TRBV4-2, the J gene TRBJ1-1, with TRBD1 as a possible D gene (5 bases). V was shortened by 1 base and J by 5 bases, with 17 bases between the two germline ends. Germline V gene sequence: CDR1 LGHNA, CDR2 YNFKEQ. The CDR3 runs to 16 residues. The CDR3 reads CASSQGSRAGLTEAFF. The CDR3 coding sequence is TGTGCCAGCAGCCAAGGGTCGAGGGCAGGGCTGACTGAAGCTTTCTTT.

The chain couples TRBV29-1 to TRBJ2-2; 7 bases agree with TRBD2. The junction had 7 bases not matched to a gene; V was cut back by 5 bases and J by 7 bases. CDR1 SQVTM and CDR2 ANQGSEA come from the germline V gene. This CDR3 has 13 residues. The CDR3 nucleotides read TGCAGCGTTTGGGGAGGGCCTAACGGGGAGCTGTTTTTT. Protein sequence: CSVWGGPNGELFF.

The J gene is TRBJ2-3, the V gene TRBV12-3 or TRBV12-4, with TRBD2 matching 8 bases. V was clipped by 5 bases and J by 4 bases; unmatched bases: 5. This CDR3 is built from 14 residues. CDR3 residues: CASSHIGGADTQYF. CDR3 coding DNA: TGTGCCAGCAGTCACATCGGGGGGGCAGATACGCAGTATTTT.

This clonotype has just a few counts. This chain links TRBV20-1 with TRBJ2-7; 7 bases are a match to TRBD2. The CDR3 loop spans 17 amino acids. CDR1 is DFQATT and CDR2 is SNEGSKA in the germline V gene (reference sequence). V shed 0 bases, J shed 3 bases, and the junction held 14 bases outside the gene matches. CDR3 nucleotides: TGCAGTGCTAGAGATAAGTTGGCGGGAGAAGGTGTCTACGAGCAGTACTTC. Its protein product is CSARDKLAGEGVYEQYF.

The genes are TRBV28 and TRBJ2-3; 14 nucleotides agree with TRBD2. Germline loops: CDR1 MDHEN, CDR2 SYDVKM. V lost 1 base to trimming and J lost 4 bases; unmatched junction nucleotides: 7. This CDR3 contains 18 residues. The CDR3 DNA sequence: TGTGCCAGCAGTTTATTGGGACTAGCGGGAGCGGGGGCAGATACGCAGTATTTT. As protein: CASSLLGLAGAGADTQYF.

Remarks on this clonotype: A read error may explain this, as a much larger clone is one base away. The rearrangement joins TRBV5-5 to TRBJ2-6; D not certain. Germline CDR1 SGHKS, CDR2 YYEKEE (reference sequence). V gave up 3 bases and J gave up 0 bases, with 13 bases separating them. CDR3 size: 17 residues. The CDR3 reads CASSWAGPSSGANVLTF. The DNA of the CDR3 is TGTGCCAGCAGCTGGGCCGGGCCTAGCTCTGGGGCCAACGTCCTGACTTTC.

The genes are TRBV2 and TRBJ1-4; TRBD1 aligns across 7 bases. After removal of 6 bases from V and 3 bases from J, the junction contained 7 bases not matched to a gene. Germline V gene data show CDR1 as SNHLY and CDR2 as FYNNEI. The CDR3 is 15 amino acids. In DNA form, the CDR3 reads TGTGCCAGCAGGGTACAGGGGTTTTCTAATGAAAAACTGTTTTTT. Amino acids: CASRVQGFSNEKLFF.

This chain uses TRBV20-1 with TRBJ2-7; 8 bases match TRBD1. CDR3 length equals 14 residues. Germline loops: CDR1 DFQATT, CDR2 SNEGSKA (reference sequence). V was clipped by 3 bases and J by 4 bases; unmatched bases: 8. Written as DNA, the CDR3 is TGCAGTGCTAGGGACAGGGATACGTTTTACGAGCAGTACTTC. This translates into CSARDRDTFYEQYF.

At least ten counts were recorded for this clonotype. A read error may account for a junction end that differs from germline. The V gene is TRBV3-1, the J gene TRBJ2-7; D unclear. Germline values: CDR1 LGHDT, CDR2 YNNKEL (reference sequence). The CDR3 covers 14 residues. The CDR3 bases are TGCGCCAGCAGCCAAGATTCCCTCTCCTACGAGCAGTACTTC. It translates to CASSQDSLSYEQYF.